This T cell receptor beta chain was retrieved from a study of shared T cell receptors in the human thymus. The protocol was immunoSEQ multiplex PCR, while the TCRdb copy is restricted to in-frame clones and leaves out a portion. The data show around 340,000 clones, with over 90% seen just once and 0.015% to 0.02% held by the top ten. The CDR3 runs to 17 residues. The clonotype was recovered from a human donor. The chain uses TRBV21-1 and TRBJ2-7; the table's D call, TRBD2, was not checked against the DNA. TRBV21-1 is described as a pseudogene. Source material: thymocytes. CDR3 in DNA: TGTGCCAGCAGCAATGGGCTAGCGGGAGGGCCGGCTTACGAGCAGTACTTC. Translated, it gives CASSNGLAGGPAYEQYF.